This entry lists 15 T cell receptor beta chains sequenced from one sample in a study of blood T cell repertoires in COVID-19. Sequencing used immunoSEQ multiplex PCR; TCRdb keeps in-frame clones, though not all of them. Of about 100,000 clones detected, 70% to 80% appear once; the ten largest clones hold over 10%. Material for sequencing was peripheral blood. These receptors were obtained from an older woman with acute or convalescent COVID-19.

This clone has just a few counts. The chain combines TRBV7-9 with TRBJ1-5; 7 nucleotides align to TRBD1. Trimming at V came to 5 bases and at J to 6 bases, leaving 13 bases not matched to a gene. The CDR3 contains 16 residues. The germline V gene has CDR1 SEHNR and CDR2 FQNEAQ (reference sequence). CDR3 coding DNA: TGTGCCAGCAGCCTCGGGGACAGCTGGGCTGCTCAGCCCCAGCATTTT. Translating gives CASSLGDSWAAQPQHF.

The V gene is TRBV2, the J gene TRBJ1-5, with TRBD1 matching 7 bases. The CDR3 covers 13 residues. Unmatched junction bases numbered 2, after V lost 7 bases and J lost 2 bases. The V gene's germline CDR1 is SNHLY and CDR2 FYNNEI. CDR3 bases: TGTGCCAGCACCACAGGGGGCAATCAGCCCCAGCATTTT. It encodes CASTTGGNQPQHF.

The genes are TRBV7-3 and TRBJ1-2; 9 bases map to TRBD1. Per germline, CDR1 SGHTA and CDR2 FQGTGA. Trimming cost V 2 bases and J 8 bases; bases outside gene matches: 6. This CDR3 comprises 14 residues. CDR3 loop: CASSLGGTGLGYTF. The DNA for the CDR3 is TGTGCCAGCAGCTTAGGTGGGACAGGGTTAGGCTACACCTTC.

This clone is a singleton in its sample. The V gene is TRBV19, the J gene TRBJ2-3, with D perhaps matching TRBD2 (5 bases). Between the trimmed V and J ends, which lost 8 bases and 5 bases, there was a span of 20 bases. The CDR3 contains 15 residues. Germline V gene data show CDR1 as LNHDA and CDR2 as SQIVND (reference sequence). CDR3 sequence reads: CASSAAEGWGDTQYF. In nucleotides, the CDR3 is TGTGCCAGTTCGGCCGCCGAGGGCTGGGGAGATACGCAGTATTTT.

The chain carries TRBV19 and TRBJ1-2; 8 positions match TRBD1. Germline trimming cut 4 bases from V and 7 bases from J; bases unmatched to any gene: 11. The CDR3 consists of 15 residues. From germline, CDR1 is LNHDA and CDR2 SQIVND (reference sequence). The CDR3 DNA follows: TGTGCCAGTAGTACCACACTTGACAGGGGATCTGGCTACACCTTC. Translated: CASSTTLDRGSGYTF.

V gene TRBV30 combines with J gene TRBJ1-1; a possible D gene is TRBD1 (5 bases). Between the trimmed V and J ends, which lost 2 bases and 1 base, there was a span of 8 bases. CDR1 is GTSNPN and CDR2 is SVGIG in the germline V gene (reference sequence). CDR3 length equals 13 residues. CDR3 DNA sequence: TGTGCCTGGAGTTTGGGGCCGAACACTGAAGCTTTCTTT. It encodes CAWSLGPNTEAFF.

The chain links TRBV6-2 or TRBV6-3 to TRBJ2-7; possibly TRBD2 for D (6 bases). Germline CDR1 is MNHEY and CDR2 is SVGEGT. The V and J ends lost 5 bases and 6 bases respectively, with 23 bases between them. There are 16 residues in the CDR3. The CDR3 reads CASSPLRDSLLSEQYV. The CDR3, as DNA: TGTGCCAGCAGTCCCCTCAGGGACTCCCTCCTCAGCGAGCAGTACGTC.

This clone was counted a single time. This chain connects TRBV19 to TRBJ1-6; TRBD1 is a possible D gene (6 bases). CDR3 size: 18 residues. V dropped 1 base and J dropped 0 bases, with 13 bases sitting between them. CDR1 LNHDA and CDR2 SQIVND come from the germline V gene (reference sequence). CDR3 DNA sequence: TGTGCCAGTAGTATAGGCCTCACAGGGAGCTCCTATAATTCACCCCTCCACTTT. This gives the protein CASSIGLTGSSYNSPLHF.

The CDR3 bases are TGTGCCAGCAACCCAGGGACAGGCCAAGAGACCCAGTACTTC. It codes for CASNPGTGQETQYF. The rearrangement links TRBV6-2 or TRBV6-3 to TRBJ2-5; 8 bases are shared with TRBD1. Unmatched junction bases numbered 5, after V lost 7 bases and J lost 1 base. CDR3 size: 14 residues. Germline V gene sequence: CDR1 MNHEY, CDR2 SVGEGT.

The J gene is TRBJ2-3, the V gene TRBV2; D is possibly TRBD2 (5 bases). Trimming removed 3 bases from V and 4 bases from J, with 11 bases in between. Germline lookup yields CDR1 SNHLY and CDR2 FYNNEI. The CDR3 has 14 residues. The CDR3 here is CASSETLGADTQYF. DNA of the CDR3: TGTGCCAGCAGTGAGACTCTCGGGGCAGATACGCAGTATTTT.

A few counts support this clone. The gene calls are TRBV5-1 and TRBJ1-2; TRBD1 matches at 8 bases. The length of the CDR3 is 13 residues. Germline loops: CDR1 SGHRS, CDR2 YFSETQ. Trimming took 4 bases from V and 9 from J; bases not matched to a gene: 8. CDR3 nucleotide sequence: TGCGCCAGCAGCCAGGACAGGGAAGGGAGCTACACCTTC. Residues: CASSQDREGSYTF.

This clone was picked up a small number of times. The gene calls are TRBV7-3 and TRBJ1-1; tentative D call: TRBD1 (5 bases). This CDR3 is 14 amino acids long. Germline V gene lookup returns CDR1 SGHTA and CDR2 FQGTGA. The V end lost 3 bases, the J end lost 4 bases, and 12 bases lay between the germline ends. DNA of the CDR3: TGTGCCAGCAGCTTGCCCGGGGGGTTCACTGAAGCTTTCTTT. It translates to CASSLPGGFTEAFF.

The chain carries TRBV19 and TRBJ1-1, with 9 positions matching TRBD1. Germline CDR1 is LNHDA and CDR2 is SQIVND (reference sequence). The CDR3 is 13 amino acids. Unmatched junction bases numbered 2, after V lost 8 bases and J lost 1 base. CDR3 nucleotide sequence: TGTGCCAGTGGGACAGGGCAGAACACTGAAGCTTTCTTT. Protein: CASGTGQNTEAFF.

The chain links TRBV9 to TRBJ2-7; 7 bases agree with TRBD1. The J segment lost 2 bases and the V segment lost 3 bases, leaving 8 bases of the junction unmatched. CDR3 length: 15 residues. From germline, CDR1 is SGDLS and CDR2 YYNGEE. CDR3 sequence (DNA): TGTGCCAGCAGCGAGCTGAGGGACAGCACCTACGAGCAGTACTTC. Its protein is CASSELRDSTYEQYF.

The V and J genes are TRBV3-1 (or the pseudogene TRBV3-2) and TRBJ2-1; a weak D match, TRBD1 (6 bases). Trimming removed 0 bases from V and 14 bases from J, with 17 bases in between. Per germline, CDR1 LGHDT and CDR2 YNNKEL (reference sequence). This CDR3 has 14 residues. The CDR3 sequence: CASSQDGGLRGKFF. The CDR3 bases are TGTGCCAGCAGCCAAGATGGGGGTCTGAGGGGGAAGTTCTTC.